These T cell receptor beta chains were read from a single sample in a study of beta chain features in type 1 diabetes. Clones were read by immunoSEQ multiplex PCR, and TCRdb kept only the in-frame ones, dropping some. The sample yields roughly 330,000 clones, roughly 9.6% seen once. Specimen: naive CD4+ T cells from blood. Every receptor here comes from a woman in her twenties or thirties in good health. CDR3s include the opening cysteine and the closing phenylalanine or tryptophan. The order of the fields is J gene, V gene, clone size, D gene, CDR3 DNA, CDR3 protein. A D gene is named only where the DNA matches it firmly. Clone size is given for some rows only: seen once, a few or many times, or a class if the clone is expanded.

>TRBJ2-2|TRBV7-9|NA|TRBD2
TGTGCCAGCAGCTTGGCTAGCGGCCACACCGGGGAGCTGTTTTTT
CASSLASGHTGELFF
>TRBJ2-7|TRBV13|NA|NA
TGTGCCAGCAGCTTATCTCCGGGGAACGAGCAGTACTTC
CASSLSPGNEQYF
>TRBJ2-2|TRBV9|NA|TRBD2
TGTGCCAGCAGCAATCTAGCGGGAGGGATCGGGGAGCTGTTTTTT
CASSNLAGGIGELFF
>TRBJ2-2|TRBV4-2|NA|TRBD2
TGTGCCAGCAGCCAAGATCCCGCGGGAGGGCCCGGGGAGCTGTTTTTT
CASSQDPAGGPGELFF
>TRBJ1-2|TRBV30|NA|TRBD1
TGTGCCTGGATACGGGGGACAGGCGATGGCTACACCTTC
CAWIRGTGDGYTF
>TRBJ2-1|TRBV28|NA|TRBD2
TGTGCCAGCAGTTCGGGACTAGCGGGAGGGATGAATGAGCAGTTCTTC
CASSSGLAGGMNEQFF
>TRBJ2-1|TRBV29-1|NA|NA
TGCAGCGTTGAAGGACAGACGTACAATGAGCAGTTCTTC
CSVEGQTYNEQFF
>TRBJ2-7|TRBV28|NA|NA
TGTGCCAGCGACTCCGGCAGCTCATCCGAGCTGCACTTC
CASDSGSSSELHF
>TRBJ2-7|TRBV7-2|NA|NA
TGTGCCAGCAGCCCAAGTCTGGGCAGCTCCTACGAGCAGTACTTC
CASSPSLGSSYEQYF
>TRBJ2-2|TRBV7-3|NA|TRBD1
TGTGCCAGCTCGGGACAGGGGGTTTCCACCGGGGAGCTGTTTTTT
CASSGQGVSTGELFF
>TRBJ2-3|TRBV10-3|few|TRBD2
TGTGCCATCAGAGGACTAGCGGGAGGATCAGATACGCAGTATTTT
CAIRGLAGGSDTQYF
>TRBJ2-5|TRBV9|NA|TRBD2
TGTGCCAGCAGCGTAGGACTAGCGGGATTTGAGACCCAGTACTTC
CASSVGLAGFETQYF
>TRBJ1-1|TRBV29-1|few|TRBD1
TGCAGCGTTGAGGAAAACAGGGGGTGGGCTGAAGCTTTCTTT
CSVEENRGWAEAFF
>TRBJ2-3|TRBV2|NA|NA
TGTGCCAGCAGCCCACGGAGTAAAAGCACAGATACGCAGTATTTT
CASSPRSKSTDTQYF
>TRBJ2-7|TRBV6-5|few|NA
TGTGCCAGCAGCCGACCCCTAGCAGGCGAGCAGTACTTC
CASSRPLAGEQYF
>TRBJ2-5|TRBV19|few|NA
TGTGCCAGTAGTGCCTCATGGATAGCGGCAAACCAAGAGACCCAGTACTTC
CASSASWIAANQETQYF
>TRBJ1-5|TRBV6-5|few|NA
TGTGCCAGCAGTCGGACCAGGGCTCCGAATCAGCCCCAGCATTTT
CASSRTRAPNQPQHF
>TRBJ1-1|TRBV2|NA|NA
TGTGCCAGCAGCATGAACACTGAAGCTTTCTTT
CASSMNTEAFF
>TRBJ1-1|TRBV5-5|NA|TRBD1
TGTGCCAGCAGCTTGGTCGGCGGGACAGGGGGCGGTGAAGCTTTCTTT
CASSLVGGTGGGEAFF
>TRBJ2-1|TRBV7-3|few|TRBD2
TGTGCCAGCAGCCGCAGACTAGCGGAATACAATGAGCAGTTCTTC
CASSRRLAEYNEQFF
>TRBJ1-4|TRBV15|NA|TRBD1
TGTGCCACCAGCAGACGACAGGGGGCTAATGAAAAACTGTTTTTT
CATSRRQGANEKLFF
>TRBJ2-1|TRBV11-2|NA|NA
TGTGCCAGCAGGGGGGGGCCGATTGACTACAATGAGCAGTTCTTC
CASRGGPIDYNEQFF
>TRBJ2-3|TRBV29-1|few|NA
TGCAGCGTCGGCGGGACAGTCACAGATACGCAGTATTTT
CSVGGTVTDTQYF
>TRBJ2-5|TRBV7-2|few|TRBD2
TGTGCCAGCAGCCCATCGGGACTAGCGGGAACTGAGACCCAGTACTTC
CASSPSGLAGTETQYF
>TRBJ2-7|TRBV9|NA|NA
TGTGCCAGCAGCGTGGGGCAGGATTCCTACGAGCAGTACTTC
CASSVGQDSYEQYF
>TRBJ2-7|TRBV7-9|NA|NA
TGTGCCAGCAGCTTAACTGCAGGCTTCGAGCAGTACTTC
CASSLTAGFEQYF
>TRBJ2-2|TRBV9|NA|NA
TGTGCCAGCAGCGTAGCGGGACATGCCGGGGAGCTGTTTTTT
CASSVAGHAGELFF
>TRBJ2-1|TRBV5-1|NA|NA
TGCGCCAGCAAACGGGAGATGAATGAGCAGTTCTTC
CASKREMNEQFF
>TRBJ2-7|TRBV7-2|NA|NA
TGTGCCAGCAGCTACGACTCAGACGCTACCGAGCAGTACTTC
CASSYDSDATEQYF
>TRBJ1-5|TRBV18|NA|TRBD1
TGTGCCAGCTCACCCGGGACAGAATTTCAGCCCCAGCATTTT
CASSPGTEFQPQHF
>TRBJ2-1|TRBV29-1|few|NA
TGCAGCGTTCCGGGACTACACGTACAGGGTGAGCAGTTCTTC
CSVPGLHVQGEQFF
>TRBJ2-5|TRBV27|few|TRBD2
TGTGCCAGCAGTTCTCTAGCGGGAGGGGCAGAGACCCAGTACTTC
CASSSLAGGAETQYF
>TRBJ2-1|TRBV9|NA|TRBD1
TGTGCCAGCAGCGTTCGCGGACAGGGGGCTTACAATGAGCAGTTCTTC
CASSVRGQGAYNEQFF
>TRBJ2-7|TRBV19|few|NA
TGTGCCAGTAGTAGGACAGCCCTTACCAGCTCCTACGAGCAGTACTTC
CASSRTALTSSYEQYF
>TRBJ2-5|TRBV5-4|few|TRBD2
TGTGCCAGCAGCTTCAGGACTAGCCCTCAAGAGACCCAGTACTTC
CASSFRTSPQETQYF
>TRBJ1-2|TRBV27|NA|TRBD1
TGTGCCAGCAGTGCTGACAGGGGGGGGAATGGCTACACCTTC
CASSADRGGNGYTF
>TRBJ1-2|TRBV18|NA|TRBD1
TGTGCCAGCTCACCACGGGACAGGGGAAGCGGCTACACCTTC
CASSPRDRGSGYTF
>TRBJ1-1|TRBV7-9|NA|TRBD1
TGTGCCAGCAGCTACGACAGGGTTCAAGCTTTCTTT
CASSYDRVQAFF
>TRBJ1-1|TRBV5-4|NA|NA
TGTGCCAGCAGCTTGCCCTCTAACACTGAAGCTTTCTTT
CASSLPSNTEAFF
>TRBJ2-1|TRBV29-1|NA|NA
TGCAGCGCCGAACGCGGAGGCTCCTACAATGAGCAGTTCTTC
CSAERGGSYNEQFF
>TRBJ2-5|TRBV5-4|few|NA
TGTGCCAGCAGCCGAGGATCGGCCCAGTACTTC
CASSRGSAQYF
>TRBJ2-1|TRBV4-3|NA|NA
TGCGCCAGCAGCCAAGATACGGGAAGTTACAATGAGCAGTTCTTC
CASSQDTGSYNEQFF